Included here is one T cell receptor beta chain sequence, with context. The antigen is not known. One junction end does not reproduce the germline sequence, and a read error may be involved. The sample comes from a study of post-analysis software for immune sequencing data. Study at large: Some patients lacked subtype; others had relapsing-remitting, secondary progressive or progressive-relapsing disease.

The study, taken as a whole, reports: Versus controls, multiple sclerosis patients showed significantly lower diversity (normalized Chao1). The authors found that F measure strongly co-clustered same-batch samples.

TCR beta cDNA libraries had unique molecular identifiers. The source material, about 0.9 to 10 million T cells, gave rise to 400,000 to 550,000 cDNA molecules. TCRdb processed the PCR reads anew with MiXCR; each CDR3 protein has one entry. Among about 820,000 distinct CDR3 sequences listed, roughly 50% were seen once. The receptor was isolated from a girl under 18 with multiple sclerosis. The specimen was blood.

CDR3 in DNA: TGCGCCAGTAGCCTAGGGGGACTAGCGGGACACCTCCGGGAAGATACGCAGTATTTT. This translates into CASSLGGLAGHLREDTQYF. The rearrangement joins TRBV4-1 to TRBJ2-3; 13 positions agree with TRBD2. The CDR3 sequence is 19 residues long. Per the germline V gene, CDR1 is MGHRA and CDR2 is YSYEKL.